The 28 T cell receptor beta chains given below trace back to one sample, sequenced in a study of blood T cell repertoires in COVID-19. Data came from immunoSEQ multiplex PCR; TCRdb stores just in-frame clones and leaves some out. Altogether around 310,000 clones are present, about 90% being singletons, with the ten largest covering about 1%. The sample consisted of peripheral blood. Receptors originate from a woman aged 40 to 50 with COVID-19, enrolled during active disease.

The chain joins TRBV27 to TRBJ2-3, with D possibly TRBD2 on 5 matching bases. The V gene lost 6 bases and the J gene lost 1 base, with 5 bases spanning the gap. From germline, CDR1 is MNHEY and CDR2 SMNVEV (reference sequence). This CDR3 is built from 12 residues. The CDR3 nucleotides read TGTGCCAGCAGGAGGGGCACAGATACGCAGTATTTT. This encodes CASRRGTDTQYF.

V is TRBV7-2 and J is TRBJ2-1; no clear D gene. The V gene lost 3 bases and the J gene lost 3 bases, with 9 bases spanning the gap. Germline V lookup: CDR1 SGHTA, CDR2 FQGNSA. This CDR3 is 14 amino acids long. CDR3 protein: CASSFDNNYNEQFF. CDR3 coding DNA: TGTGCCAGCAGCTTCGACAACAACTACAATGAGCAGTTCTTC.

This chain links TRBV5-1 with TRBJ1-2; tentatively, D is TRBD1 (5 bases). V gave up 3 bases and J gave up 13 bases, with 13 bases separating them. Germline V gene data show CDR1 as SGHRS and CDR2 as YFSETQ. This CDR3 contains 11 residues. The CDR3 DNA is TGCGCCAGCAGCTCACAGGACATCTCCACCTTC. This sequence encodes CASSSQDISTF.

This clone was picked up a small number of times. This chain joins TRBV6-6 and TRBJ1-2, with 10 bases aligning to TRBD1. The ends lost 0 bases at V and 2 bases at J; junction bases unmatched: 0. CDR1 is MNHNY and CDR2 is SVGAGI in the germline V gene (reference sequence). The CDR3 has 15 amino acids. The CDR3: CASSYSGQGNYGYTF. The CDR3 nucleotides read TGTGCCAGCAGTTACTCGGGACAGGGGAACTATGGCTACACCTTC.

The rearrangement links TRBV7-2 to TRBJ2-7; TRBD2 matches at 8 bases. The CDR3 contains 14 residues. V was clipped by 4 bases and J by 2 bases; unmatched bases: 4. CDR1 and CDR2 (germline): SGHTA, FQGNSA. CDR3 amino acids: CASSSRGGPYEQYF. In DNA form, the CDR3 reads TGTGCCAGCAGCTCCCGGGGGGGCCCCTACGAGCAGTACTTC.

V and J are TRBV10-3 and TRBJ2-5, with TRBD1 identical over 7 bases. Germline V gene sequence: CDR1 ENHRY, CDR2 SYGVKD. The CDR3 length is 15 residues. V shed 4 bases and J 4 bases; nucleotides not matched to a gene: 9. CDR3 protein: CAISVVGTAPETQYF. The CDR3 nucleotides read TGTGCCATCAGTGTCGTGGGGACAGCGCCAGAGACCCAGTACTTC.

The gene calls are TRBV9 and TRBJ2-7; 11 bases align to TRBD1. With 4 bases clipped from V and 3 bases from J, the junction kept 6 bases outside the gene matches. The germline gives CDR1 SGDLS, CDR2 YYNGEE. This CDR3 is 15 amino acids long. The CDR3 loop is CASSLGTGGYYEQYF. The CDR3, as DNA: TGTGCCAGCAGCCTTGGGACAGGGGGATACTACGAGCAGTACTTC.

This clone was detected once. The chain uses TRBV5-1 and TRBJ2-5; 8 nucleotides line up with TRBD1. Unmatched junction bases numbered 9, after V lost 0 bases and J lost 5 bases. The germline gives CDR1 SGHRS, CDR2 YFSETQ. The CDR3 runs 16 residues. CDR3 amino acids: CASSLGGQGPRETQYF. As DNA, the CDR3 is TGCGCCAGCAGCTTGGGAGGACAGGGACCTCGGGAGACCCAGTACTTC.

The gene calls are TRBV7-2 and TRBJ2-7, with TRBD2 matching over 9 bases. Unmatched junction bases numbered 7, after V lost 5 bases and J lost 2 bases. The V gene's germline CDR1 is SGHTA and CDR2 FQGNSA. The CDR3 has 15 residues. DNA for the CDR3: TGTGCCAGCAGCGACAGAGGCGGGGGGGCCTACGAGCAGTACTTC. Translated: CASSDRGGGAYEQYF.

In DNA form, the CDR3 reads TGTGCCTGGAGTTGGGGGGGAGAGACCCAGTACTTC. This sequence encodes CAWSWGGETQYF. This chain connects TRBV30 to TRBJ2-5, with TRBD2 identical over 7 bases. The CDR3 spans 12 residues. V shed 2 bases, J shed 4 bases, and the junction held 1 base outside the gene matches. Per germline, CDR1 GTSNPN and CDR2 SVGIG (reference sequence).

V and J are TRBV29-1 and TRBJ1-1; the D is unclear. Germline CDR1 reads SQVTM; CDR2 reads ANQGSEA. V lost 6 bases and J lost 6, with 11 bases in between. The CDR3 is made up of 11 amino acids. In nucleotides, the CDR3 is TGCAGCGTCGAGAGAGGGCCTGAAGCTTTCTTT. Its translation: CSVERGPEAFF.

The CDR3 is CASSSRTGAGSQPQHF. Here the CDR3 DNA reads TGTGCCAGCAGTTCTAGGACAGGGGCAGGCTCACAGCCCCAGCATTTT. The gene calls are TRBV6-5 and TRBJ1-5; 9 nucleotides align to TRBD1. V lost 4 bases to trimming and J lost 7 bases; unmatched junction nucleotides: 11. This CDR3 contains 16 residues. Germline CDR1 reads MNHEY; CDR2 reads SVGAGI.

The V gene is TRBV28, the J gene TRBJ1-2; TRBD1 matches 9 bases. Losses at the gene ends were 2 bases for V and 5 bases for J; bases not matched to a gene: 6. The length of the CDR3 is 15 residues. The germline gives CDR1 MDHEN, CDR2 SYDVKM. For the CDR3, the DNA is TGTGCCAGCAGTTTACCCGGACAGGGGATGTATGGCTACACCTTC. Translated, it gives CASSLPGQGMYGYTF.

V gene TRBV9 combines with J gene TRBJ2-1; D possibly corresponds to TRBD2 (6 bases). The V gene lost 0 bases and the J gene lost 12 bases, with 16 bases spanning the gap. The germline CDR1 and CDR2 sequences are SGDLS and YYNGEE. This CDR3 has 14 amino acids. CDR3 nucleotide sequence: TGTGCCAGCAGCGTAGGCGGCGGGGTGGGGCCGCAGTTCTTC. Encoded protein: CASSVGGGVGPQFF.

This chain uses TRBV28 with TRBJ1-2; 7 bases align to TRBD1. The CDR3 is 14 amino acids. After removal of 5 bases from V and 8 bases from J, the junction contained 11 bases not matched to a gene. Germline lookup yields CDR1 MDHEN and CDR2 SYDVKM. CDR3 in amino acids: CASSPPGQSSGYTF. In nucleotides, the CDR3 is TGTGCCAGCAGTCCACCGGGACAGAGTAGCGGCTACACCTTC.

This chain joins TRBV14 and TRBJ1-1; D ambiguous. There are 13 residues in the CDR3. Germline V gene sequence: CDR1 SGHDN, CDR2 FVKESK. V was shortened by 0 bases and J by 4 bases, with 6 bases between the two germline ends. CDR3 DNA sequence: TGTGCCAGCAGCCAAGATGGTAGCACTGAAGCTTTCTTT. Its translation is CASSQDGSTEAFF.

The CDR3 DNA reads as TGTGCCAGCAGCCGGGACAGGGTACCTGGAGAGCAGTTCTTC. Translation gives CASSRDRVPGEQFF. The chain is built from TRBV7-2 and TRBJ2-1, with 9 bases fitting TRBD1. CDR1 and CDR2 from the germline V gene are SGHTA and FQGNSA. V dropped 5 bases and J dropped 10; count of bases not matched to a gene: 9. The CDR3 contains 14 residues.

The genes are TRBV5-1 and TRBJ1-5, with 9 nucleotides matching TRBD1. CDR3 size: 16 residues. CDR1 is SGHRS and CDR2 is YFSETQ in the germline V gene. Trimming removed 3 bases from V and 0 bases from J; junction bases left unmatched: 4. The CDR3 region has the DNA TGCGCCAGCAGCTCAGGGACAGGGAATAGCAATCAGCCCCAGCATTTT. Translating gives CASSSGTGNSNQPQHF.

The chain couples TRBV5-1 to TRBJ2-1, with TRBD2 identical over 8 bases. Germline V gene data show CDR1 as SGHRS and CDR2 as YFSETQ. The CDR3 has 14 amino acids. V lost 0 bases to trimming and J lost 8 bases; unmatched junction nucleotides: 4. CDR3 coding DNA: TGCGCCAGCAGCTTGGCGGGAGGGCCTGATGAGCAGTTCTTC. Amino acids: CASSLAGGPDEQFF. The variable domain in full, with the rest retrieved from reference TRBV5-1 and TRBJ2-1, is KAGVTQTPRYLIKTRGQQVTLSCSPISGHRSVSWYQQTPGQGLQFLFEYFSETQRNKGNFPGRFSGRQFSNSRSEMNVSTLELGDSALYLCASSLAGGPDEQFFGPGTRLTVL.

The gene calls are TRBV7-2 and TRBJ2-3; possibly TRBD2 for D (6 bases). The V end lost 4 bases, the J end lost 5 bases, and 10 bases lay between the germline ends. CDR3 size: 13 residues. Germline CDR1 is SGHTA and CDR2 is FQGNSA. CDR3 sequence reads: CASSSLGGDTQYF. CDR3 coding DNA: TGTGCCAGCAGCTCCCTGGGGGGAGATACGCAGTATTTT.

This clone appeared a single time. V is TRBV7-9 and J is TRBJ1-4, with D possibly matching TRBD1 (5 bases). This CDR3 contains 15 residues. Germline assignment: CDR1 SEHNR and CDR2 FQNEAQ (reference sequence). V was trimmed by 5 bases and J by 5 bases, leaving 15 bases between them. CDR3 sequence reads: CASSPARGRNEKLFF. The CDR3 DNA reads as TGTGCCAGCAGCCCTGCAAGGGGCAGGAATGAAAAACTGTTTTTT.

The genes are TRBV12-3 or TRBV12-4 and TRBJ2-3; D is uncertain. The germline V and J ends were trimmed by 4 bases and 7 bases, with 6 bases remaining between them. This CDR3 contains 11 residues. The CDR3 protein is CASSSSNTQYF. The CDR3 DNA follows: TGTGCCAGCAGTTCGTCTAATACGCAGTATTTT.

This rearrangement joins TRBV7-9 to TRBJ1-5; 10 nucleotides agree with TRBD1. The CDR3 spans 14 residues. The junction had 3 bases not matched to a gene; V was cut back by 4 bases and J by 6 bases. In germline, CDR1 is SEHNR, CDR2 FQNEAQ (reference sequence). The CDR3 nucleotides are TGTGCCAGCAGCTGGACAGGGGGGTCTCAGCCCCAGCATTTT. Its translation is CASSWTGGSQPQHF.

The chain combines TRBV9 with TRBJ2-1; 12 bases are shared with TRBD2. V was clipped by 3 bases and J by 4 bases; unmatched bases: 14. Germline loops: CDR1 SGDLS, CDR2 YYNGEE. This CDR3 has 19 amino acids. The DNA of the CDR3 is TGTGCCAGCAGCGGGGGGACTAGCGGGTCCGCCGCCGGATACAATGAGCAGTTCTTC. This translates into CASSGGTSGSAAGYNEQFF.

J is TRBJ2-2 and V is TRBV27, with D maybe TRBD1 (6 bases). Germline V gives CDR1 MNHEY, CDR2 SMNVEV (reference sequence). Trimming took 0 bases from V and 6 from J, leaving 14 bases between them. This CDR3 has 16 residues. The CDR3 protein is CASSLSGRGTPGELFF. The CDR3 DNA reads TGTGCCAGCAGTTTATCTGGCAGGGGAACACCCGGGGAGCTGTTTTTT.

The genes are TRBV7-8 and TRBJ2-7; perhaps TRBD1 as D (5 bases). This CDR3 contains 14 residues. V was clipped by 2 bases and J by 3 bases, with 11 bases between them. Germline lookup yields CDR1 SGHVS and CDR2 FQNEAQ. CDR3: CASSLSAGNYEQYF. The CDR3 coding sequence is TGTGCCAGCAGCTTAAGCGCAGGGAACTACGAGCAGTACTTC.

V and J are TRBV2 and TRBJ1-1, with TRBD1 matching over 8 bases. The CDR3 extends over 15 amino acids. Germline loops: CDR1 SNHLY, CDR2 FYNNEI. The trim removed 6 bases at V and 5 bases at J, leaving 11 bases unmatched. The CDR3 nucleotides are TGTGCCAGCAGGGATCGTACAGGGGGAGGGACTGAAGCTTTCTTT. Translation gives CASRDRTGGGTEAFF.

The rearrangement links TRBV28 to TRBJ1-5, with TRBD1 matching 9 bases. The CDR3 has 14 amino acids. Losses at the gene ends were 7 bases for V and 4 bases for J; bases not matched to a gene: 5. Germline loops: CDR1 MDHEN, CDR2 SYDVKM. The CDR3 nucleotides read TGTGCCAGCATTCTCGGACAGGGGAATCAGCCCCAGCATTTT. As protein: CASILGQGNQPQHF.